This T cell receptor beta chain was captured in a study of post-analysis software for immune sequencing data (dated by TCRdb to 2014 to 2015). Notes on the research overall: Disease courses on record covered relapsing-remitting, secondary progressive and progressive-relapsing multiple sclerosis, though some patients had no subtype annotation. The multiple sclerosis patient repertoires were compared with roughly twelve previously published healthy control repertoires from donors aged about 6 to 26 years. A subset of samples was prepared in parallel using single-end sample barcoding, then pooled and co-amplified after Illumina adapter ligation.

V loses 1 base, J loses 4 bases, and the germline ends lie 11 bases apart. Including the terminal cysteine and phenylalanine, the CDR3 comprises 14 residues. The entry retains the CDR3 DNA only, 42 bases that are in frame from base 1. Reading the germline V gene (reference sequence) gives CDR1 DFQATT and CDR2 SNEGSKA. To demonstrate the VDJtools post-analysis software, the study profiled TCR beta repertoires from the peripheral blood of around 13 young patients with multiple sclerosis. The patients with multiple sclerosis were children and adolescents between about 6 and 17 years of age. This clonotype has only a few counts. This receptor's antigen is unknown. Base qualities are not at hand, and no much larger clone is one base apart. What the research found in general, with its limitations: When samples were clustered directly using the F measure, samples prepared in the same batch co-clustered strongly, which prompted a batch-effect correction. Significantly higher frequencies in patients than in controls were found for several TRBV segments, including TRBV5-6, TRBV5-1 and TRBV20-1. Significantly lower normalized Chao1 diversity was found in multiple sclerosis patients than in controls, suggesting substantial peripheral T-cell clonal expansion. The multiple sclerosis patient group was slightly younger than the control group.

The receptor library was made with PCR. The reads were generated on an Illumina HiSeq 2500. To reduce PCR and sequencing biases, unique molecular identifiers were built into the TCR beta cDNA libraries. Every 1 to 10 million input T cells yielded approximately 500,000 cDNA molecules, meaning each molecule approximated one T cell. The same protocol used for the earlier healthy control dataset was applied to prepare and sequence the patient libraries. Within a given batch, samples were prepared together, multiplexed and sequenced on the same HiSeq lane. On the study's bioinformatics: Raw barcoded reads were processed with MIGEC, and single-read molecular identifier groups were discarded before consensus assembly and CDR3 extraction. VDJtools was used for post-analysis of the clonotype tables, with diversity normalized by down-sampling every dataset to the smallest sample size. In repertoire overlap clustering, CDR3 amino acid sequences, but not nucleotide sequences, were matched to correct batch-related cross-sample contamination. TCRdb reran the public reads through fastp at Q25 and MiXCR, keeping productive beta chains. All rows with the same CDR3 protein become a single entry with the most common DNA and genes. Here the V and J calls rest on TCRdb's processing, not on the authors' analysis. The sample records roughly 800,000 distinct CDR3 sequences, just under 30% of which are singletons. Under 0.7% of the sample lies in the top ten.

The chain links TRBV20-1 with TRBJ2-1, with TRBD2 perhaps the D gene, on 5 matching bases. The TCR sequence derives from a girl under 18 with multiple sclerosis. Source material: blood. The CDR3 region: CSARGRLAYNEQFF. The DNA sequence is as follows: TGCAGTGCTAGAGGCCGGCTAGCTTACAATGAGCAGTTCTTC.